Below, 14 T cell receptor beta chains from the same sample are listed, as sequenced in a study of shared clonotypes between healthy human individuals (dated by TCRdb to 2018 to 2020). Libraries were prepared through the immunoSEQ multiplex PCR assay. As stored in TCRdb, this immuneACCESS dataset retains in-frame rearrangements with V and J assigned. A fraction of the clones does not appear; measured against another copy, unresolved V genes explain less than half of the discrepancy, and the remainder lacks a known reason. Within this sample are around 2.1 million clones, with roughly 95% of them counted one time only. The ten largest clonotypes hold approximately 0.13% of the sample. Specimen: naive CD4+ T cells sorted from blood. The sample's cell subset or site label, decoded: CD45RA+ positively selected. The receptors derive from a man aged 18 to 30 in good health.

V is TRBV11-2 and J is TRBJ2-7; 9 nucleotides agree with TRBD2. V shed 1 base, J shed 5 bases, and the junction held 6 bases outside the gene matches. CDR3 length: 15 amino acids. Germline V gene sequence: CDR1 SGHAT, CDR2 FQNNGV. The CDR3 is CASSLASGRRDEQYF. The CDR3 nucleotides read TGTGCCAGCAGCTTAGCGAGCGGGAGGAGAGACGAGCAGTACTTC. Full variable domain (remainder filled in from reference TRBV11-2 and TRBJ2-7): EAGVAQSPRYKIIEKRQSVAFWCNPISGHATLYWYQQILGQGPKLLIQFQNNGVVDDSQLPKDRFSAERLKGVDSTLKIQPAKLEDSAVYLCASSLASGRRDEQYFGPGTRLTVT.

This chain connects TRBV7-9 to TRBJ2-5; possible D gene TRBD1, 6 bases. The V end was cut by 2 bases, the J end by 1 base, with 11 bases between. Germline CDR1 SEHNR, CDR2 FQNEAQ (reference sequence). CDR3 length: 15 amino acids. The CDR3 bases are TGTGCCAGCAGCTTACGAAGGGACATCCAAGAGACCCAGTACTTC. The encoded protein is CASSLRRDIQETQYF.

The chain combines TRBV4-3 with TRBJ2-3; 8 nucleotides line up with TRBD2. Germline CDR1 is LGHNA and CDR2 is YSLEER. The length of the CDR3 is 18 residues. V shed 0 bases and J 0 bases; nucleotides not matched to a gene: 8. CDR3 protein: CASSQEPAGATSTDTQYF. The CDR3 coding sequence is TGCGCCAGCAGCCAAGAGCCAGCGGGAGCCACTAGCACAGATACGCAGTATTTT.

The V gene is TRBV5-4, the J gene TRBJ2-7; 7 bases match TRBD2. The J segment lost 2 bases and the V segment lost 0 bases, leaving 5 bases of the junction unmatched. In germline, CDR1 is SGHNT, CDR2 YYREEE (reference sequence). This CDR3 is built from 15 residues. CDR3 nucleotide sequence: TGTGCCAGCAGCTTGGGAGCGGGACCGCCCTACGAGCAGTACTTC. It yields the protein CASSLGAGPPYEQYF.

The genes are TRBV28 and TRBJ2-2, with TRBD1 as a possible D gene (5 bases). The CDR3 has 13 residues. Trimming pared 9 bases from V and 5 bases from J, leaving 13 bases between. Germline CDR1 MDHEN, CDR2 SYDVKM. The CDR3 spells CASITRVTGELFF. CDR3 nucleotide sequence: TGTGCCAGTATTACCAGGGTAACCGGGGAGCTGTTTTTT.

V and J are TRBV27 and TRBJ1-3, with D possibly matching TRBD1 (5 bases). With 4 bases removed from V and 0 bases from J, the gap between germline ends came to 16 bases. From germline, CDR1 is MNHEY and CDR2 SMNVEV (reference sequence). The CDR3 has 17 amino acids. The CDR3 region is CASSYLAPGASGNTIYF. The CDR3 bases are TGTGCCAGCAGTTATTTGGCCCCTGGGGCCTCTGGAAACACCATATATTTT.

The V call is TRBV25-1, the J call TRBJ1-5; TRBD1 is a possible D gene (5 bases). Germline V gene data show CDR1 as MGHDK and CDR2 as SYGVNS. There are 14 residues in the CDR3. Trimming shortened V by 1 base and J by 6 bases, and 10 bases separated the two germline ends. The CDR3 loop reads CASSELGGTQPQHF. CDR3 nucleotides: TGTGCCAGCAGTGAATTGGGGGGAACTCAGCCCCAGCATTTT.

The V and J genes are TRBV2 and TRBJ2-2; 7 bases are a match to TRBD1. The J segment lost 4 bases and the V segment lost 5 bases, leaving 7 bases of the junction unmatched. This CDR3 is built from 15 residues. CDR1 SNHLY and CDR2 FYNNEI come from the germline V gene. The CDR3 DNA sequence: TGTGCCAGCAGTCTTACAGGGGCGGCCACCGGGGAGCTGTTTTTT. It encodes CASSLTGAATGELFF.

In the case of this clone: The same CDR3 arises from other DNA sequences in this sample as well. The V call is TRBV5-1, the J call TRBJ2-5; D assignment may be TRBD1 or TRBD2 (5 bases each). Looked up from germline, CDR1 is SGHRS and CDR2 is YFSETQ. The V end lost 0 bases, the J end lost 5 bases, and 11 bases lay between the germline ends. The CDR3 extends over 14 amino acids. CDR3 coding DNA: TGCGCCAGCAGCTTGGGAGGGGTACGGGAGACCCAGTACTTC. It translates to CASSLGGVRETQYF.

The CDR3 loop reads CASSQEGGRHTDTQYF. In DNA, the CDR3 is TGCGCCAGCAGCCAAGAAGGAGGGCGTCACACAGATACGCAGTATTTT. The chain combines TRBV4-1 with TRBJ2-3, with a possible D match to TRBD2 (6 bases). The length of the CDR3 is 16 residues. V lost 0 bases, J lost 2 bases, and 12 bases lay in between. Germline CDR1 is MGHRA and CDR2 is YSYEKL.

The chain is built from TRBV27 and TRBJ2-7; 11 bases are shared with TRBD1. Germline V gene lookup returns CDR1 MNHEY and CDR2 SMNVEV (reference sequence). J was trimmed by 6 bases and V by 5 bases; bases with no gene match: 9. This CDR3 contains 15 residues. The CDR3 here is CASSRTGTGGLEQYF. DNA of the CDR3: TGTGCCAGCAGTAGGACGGGGACAGGGGGGCTCGAGCAGTACTTC.

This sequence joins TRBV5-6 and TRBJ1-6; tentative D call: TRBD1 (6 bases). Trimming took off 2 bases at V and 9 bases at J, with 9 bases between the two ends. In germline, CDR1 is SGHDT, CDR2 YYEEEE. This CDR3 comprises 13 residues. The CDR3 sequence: CASSLTGSSPLHF. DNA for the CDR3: TGTGCCAGCAGCTTAACAGGGAGTTCACCCCTCCACTTT.

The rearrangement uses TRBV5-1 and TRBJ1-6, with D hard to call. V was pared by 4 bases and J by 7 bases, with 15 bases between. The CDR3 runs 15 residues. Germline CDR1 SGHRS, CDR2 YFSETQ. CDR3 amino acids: CASSLGQKENSPLHF. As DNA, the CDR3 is TGCGCCAGCAGCCTTGGGCAGAAAGAGAATTCACCCCTCCACTTT.

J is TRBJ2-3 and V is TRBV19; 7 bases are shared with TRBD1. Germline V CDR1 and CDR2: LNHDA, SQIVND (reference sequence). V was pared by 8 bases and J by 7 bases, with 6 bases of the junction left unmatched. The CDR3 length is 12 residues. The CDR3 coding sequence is TGTGCCAGTTCTACACAGGGGAATACGCAGTATTTT. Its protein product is CASSTQGNTQYF.